A selection of T cell receptor beta chains follows, all from one sample in a study of beta chain features in type 1 diabetes. Assay used: immunoSEQ multiplex PCR; TCRdb lists only in-frame clones, some missing. The sample lists about 930,000 clones; roughly 17% were seen once. The source material was naive CD4+ T cells from blood. These receptors were collected from a woman under 30 in good health. CDR3s leave out the opening cysteine and the closing phenylalanine or tryptophan.

CDR3 length: 11; V gene: TRBV19; J gene: TRBJ2-5; CDR3 protein: ASSILRGETQY
CDR3 length: 12; V gene: TRBV5-6; J gene: TRBJ2-1; CDR3 protein: ASSRRSGGREQF
CDR3 length: 15; V gene: TRBV1; J gene: TRBJ1-2; CDR3 protein: TSSQDWCGGGDYGYT
CDR3 length: 10; V gene: TRBV5-6; J gene: TRBJ2-1; CDR3 protein: ASSRTGNEQF
CDR3 length: 12; V gene: TRBV7-7; J gene: TRBJ2-3; CDR3 protein: ASSLGQGGDTQY
CDR3 length: 15; V gene: TRBV4-2; J gene: NA; CDR3 protein: ASSQAWEGTRRYEQY
CDR3 length: 14; V gene: TRBV7-9; J gene: TRBJ2-7; CDR3 protein: ASSSPIRHLSYEQY
CDR3 length: 12; V gene: TRBV4-1; J gene: TRBJ1-2; CDR3 protein: ASSQDSKGYGYT
CDR3 length: 14; V gene: TRBV7-2; J gene: TRBJ2-7; CDR3 protein: ASSFLSGDPRYEQY
CDR3 length: 14; V gene: TRBV5-5; J gene: TRBJ2-7; CDR3 protein: ASSNPTSGRGNEQY
CDR3 length: 16; V gene: TRBV7-2; J gene: TRBJ2-3; CDR3 protein: ASSPNWRSPRGTDTQY
CDR3 length: 11; V gene: TRBV7-2; J gene: TRBJ2-2; CDR3 protein: ASTQGAGGELF
CDR3 length: 13; V gene: TRBV18; J gene: TRBJ2-4; CDR3 protein: ASSLNDSPQYIQY
CDR3 length: 13; V gene: TRBV25-1; J gene: TRBJ2-1; CDR3 protein: ASSEFPGSYNEQF